The next 20 T cell receptor beta chains were all read from a single sample in a study of blood T cell repertoires in COVID-19. TCRdb keeps only in-frame clones here, not all; method: immunoSEQ multiplex PCR. The sample consists of about 190,000 clones, 86% of them appearing once. Material for sequencing was PBMCs or T cells enriched from blood (not recorded which). These receptors were taken from a woman in her 40s in a cohort exposed to, infected with or recovered from COVID-19 (not recorded which).

The V gene is TRBV4-1, the J gene TRBJ1-5; D remains ambiguous. This CDR3 has 17 amino acids. The V gene's germline CDR1 is MGHRA and CDR2 YSYEKL. V was pared by 0 bases and J by 2 bases, with 14 bases between. Here the CDR3 reads CASSQDPGYWGNQPQHF. The DNA for the CDR3 is TGCGCCAGCAGCCAAGACCCGGGGTACTGGGGCAATCAGCCCCAGCATTTT.

The gene calls are TRBV19 and TRBJ1-2; TRBD1 might be the D (5 bases). V dropped 1 base and J dropped 0 bases, with 9 bases sitting between them. Germline V gene lookup returns CDR1 LNHDA and CDR2 SQIVND (reference sequence). The CDR3 has 15 residues. The CDR3 protein is CASSIAGKPNYGYTF. The CDR3 coding sequence is TGTGCCAGTAGTATAGCAGGGAAACCTAACTATGGCTACACCTTC. The complete variable domain, with remaining parts taken from reference TRBV19 and TRBJ1-2, reads DGGITQSPKYLFRKEGQNVTLSCEQNLNHDAMYWYRQDPGQGLRLIYYSQIVNDFQKGDIAEGYSVSREKKESFPLTVTSAQKNPTAFYLCASSIAGKPNYGYTFGSGTRLTVV.

Details on this clone: The same CDR3 can be traced to other DNA sequences in this sample. The chain couples TRBV7-2 to TRBJ1-5, with unresolved D. The CDR3 length is 15 residues. Trimming took off 5 bases at V and 1 base at J, with 12 bases between the two ends. CDR1 is SGHTA, CDR2 FQGNSA, per germline. For the CDR3, the DNA is TGTGCCAGCAGCCCAGGAGGGAGGAGCAATCAGCCCCAGCATTTT. Translating it yields CASSPGGRSNQPQHF.

CDR3 protein: CASSSRRTGVHPSSTF. CDR3 sequence (DNA): TGTGCCAGCAGCTCAAGGAGGACAGGGGTCCACCCATCGAGCACCTTC. This chain links TRBV7-8 with TRBJ1-2; 9 bases agree with TRBD1. Germline CDR1 and CDR2: SGHVS and FQNEAQ. The V gene end was trimmed by 4 bases and the J gene end by 13 bases; junction bases not matched to a gene: 19. The CDR3 sequence is 16 residues long.

The chain joins TRBV27 to TRBJ2-7, with D possibly TRBD2 on 6 matching bases. Trimming pared 5 bases from V and 0 bases from J, leaving 11 bases between. CDR3 length: 14 amino acids. Germline assignment: CDR1 MNHEY and CDR2 SMNVEV (reference sequence). The CDR3 loop reads CASSIAGSSYEQYF. In DNA form, the CDR3 reads TGTGCCAGCAGTATCGCGGGGAGCTCCTACGAGCAGTACTTC.

The V and J genes are TRBV9 and TRBJ1-1, with TRBD1 matching over 7 bases. Per the germline V gene, CDR1 is SGDLS and CDR2 is YYNGEE. This CDR3 contains 14 residues. Losses at the gene ends were 0 bases for V and 1 base for J; bases not matched to a gene: 0. The CDR3 here is CASSVGQGNTEAFF. Here the CDR3 DNA reads TGTGCCAGCAGCGTAGGACAGGGGAACACTGAAGCTTTCTTT.

This rearrangement joins TRBV19 to TRBJ2-7, with TRBD2 identical over 9 bases. With V trimmed by 3 bases and J by 2 bases, 14 bases remained unmatched. CDR1 is LNHDA, CDR2 SQIVND, per germline (reference sequence). This CDR3 region has 18 residues. CDR3 in DNA: TGTGCCAGTAGTATTGTGGGGGCGACTAGCGGAACCCCCTACGAGCAGTACTTC. Its protein product is CASSIVGATSGTPYEQYF.

The J gene is TRBJ2-7, the V gene TRBV10-3; D unclear. Germline CDR1 ENHRY, CDR2 SYGVKD. Trimming removed 0 bases from V and 2 bases from J, with 11 bases in between. CDR3 size: 15 residues. DNA for the CDR3: TGTGCCATCAGTGAGTCTGAGGCGGAGACCTACGAGCAGTACTTC. It specifies CAISESEAETYEQYF.

CDR3 nucleotides: TGTGCCAGCAGCTTAGATGGTGGCCTAGCGGGAGATCGTGAGCAGTTCTTC. As protein: CASSLDGGLAGDREQFF. The chain recombines TRBV11-2 with TRBJ2-1, with TRBD2 identical over 10 bases. The J segment lost 9 bases and the V segment lost 0 bases, leaving 11 bases of the junction unmatched. CDR1 is SGHAT, CDR2 FQNNGV, per germline. CDR3 length equals 17 residues.

V and J are TRBV19 and TRBJ1-1; D is possibly TRBD1 (6 bases). V lost 5 bases to trimming and J lost 0 bases, with 13 bases between them. The CDR3 is 15 amino acids. Per the germline V gene, CDR1 is LNHDA and CDR2 is SQIVND (reference sequence). The CDR3 reads CASSPNREMNTEAFF. CDR3 DNA: TGTGCCAGTAGTCCAAACAGGGAGATGAACACTGAAGCTTTCTTT.

The rearrangement uses TRBV6-5 and TRBJ2-1; 10 positions match TRBD1. In germline, CDR1 is MNHEY, CDR2 SVGAGI. J lost 9 bases, V lost 6 bases, and 5 bases had no gene match. This CDR3 is built from 13 residues. The CDR3 sequence is CASRRQGAVEQFF. The CDR3, as DNA: TGTGCCAGCAGGCGACAGGGGGCGGTTGAGCAGTTCTTC.

The rearrangement uses TRBV5-1 and TRBJ1-2, with D uncertain. CDR3 length: 14 amino acids. The germline gives CDR1 SGHRS, CDR2 YFSETQ. With 0 bases removed from V and 3 bases from J, the gap between germline ends came to 9 bases. The CDR3 sequence is CASSLAPPDYGYTF. Written as DNA, the CDR3 is TGCGCCAGCAGCTTGGCCCCGCCGGACTATGGCTACACCTTC.

A note on this clone: It differs at one base from a far larger clone, so likely a read error. The J gene is TRBJ2-7, the V gene TRBV5-6; 7 positions match TRBD1. Germline CDR1 and CDR2: SGHDT and YYEEEE. The CDR3 is made up of 14 amino acids. V shed 4 bases, J shed 0 bases, and the junction held 4 bases outside the gene matches. The CDR3, as DNA: TGTGCCAGCAGCGTGGGACAGAGCTCCTACGAGCAGTACTTC. This gives the protein CASSVGQSSYEQYF.

The gene calls are TRBV21-1 and TRBJ1-2; TRBD1, the table's D call, was not compared with the DNA. TRBV21-1 is classified as a pseudogene. The CDR3 totals 15 residues. The CDR3 region has the DNA TGTGCCAGCAGCAAAGGTACAGGGTTGAACTATGGCTACACCTTC. This encodes CASSKGTGLNYGYTF.

The chain uses TRBV7-9 and TRBJ1-2; D not resolved. V was shortened by 1 base and J by 1 base, with 7 bases between the two germline ends. Germline-derived CDR1 and CDR2 are SEHNR and FQNEAQ (reference sequence). CDR3 size: 14 residues. As DNA, the CDR3 is TGTGCCAGCAGCTTAGTCCCCAGTAACTATGGCTACACCTTC. Translated: CASSLVPSNYGYTF.

The V gene is TRBV2, the J gene TRBJ2-7; possibly TRBD1 for D (6 bases). V gave up 6 bases and J gave up 3 bases, with 15 bases separating them. The length of the CDR3 is 14 residues. Germline CDR1 reads SNHLY; CDR2 reads FYNNEI. CDR3: CASSQGTFGYEQYF. Here the CDR3 DNA reads TGTGCCAGCAGCCAGGGGACATTTGGCTACGAGCAGTACTTC.

The chain links TRBV4-3 to TRBJ2-1; weak D call: TRBD2 (5 bases). V shed 1 base and J shed 2 bases, with 9 bases lying between them. This CDR3 has 15 amino acids. Germline CDR1 is LGHNA and CDR2 is YSLEER. In nucleotides, the CDR3 is TGCGCCAGCAGCCAAGTTGGAGGAGCCTACAATGAGCAGTTCTTC. Protein sequence: CASSQVGGAYNEQFF.

V gene TRBV2 combines with J gene TRBJ2-3, with 8 bases lining up with TRBD2. Germline loops: CDR1 SNHLY, CDR2 FYNNEI. This CDR3 spans 13 amino acids. V shed 9 bases, J shed 0 bases, and the junction held 2 bases outside the gene matches. The CDR3 is CASTSGSTDTQYF. For the CDR3, the DNA is TGTGCCAGTACTAGCGGAAGCACAGATACGCAGTATTTT. Looking up the rest from reference TRBV2 and TRBJ2-3 gives the full variable domain: EPEVTQTPSHQVTQMGQEVILRCVPISNHLYFYWYRQILGQKVEFLVSFYNNEISEKSEIFDDQFSVERPDGSNFTLKIRSTKLEDSAMYFCASTSGSTDTQYFGPGTRLTVL.

The rearrangement uses TRBV27 and TRBJ2-7; 8 bases line up with TRBD2. V lost 7 bases, J lost 3 bases, and 2 bases stayed unmatched. The CDR3 extends over 12 amino acids. Germline CDR1 and CDR2: MNHEY and SMNVEV (reference sequence). CDR3 amino acids: CASTTSGYEQYF. CDR3 nucleotide sequence: TGTGCCAGCACCACTAGCGGCTACGAGCAGTACTTC.

The rearrangement links TRBV28 to TRBJ1-1; tentative D call: TRBD1 (6 bases). Germline values: CDR1 MDHEN, CDR2 SYDVKM. The length of the CDR3 is 12 residues. Trimming shortened V by 8 bases and J by 5 bases, and 12 bases separated the two germline ends. The CDR3 loop reads CASCTGRTEAFF. The CDR3 coding sequence is TGTGCCAGCTGCACAGGGAGAACTGAAGCTTTCTTT.